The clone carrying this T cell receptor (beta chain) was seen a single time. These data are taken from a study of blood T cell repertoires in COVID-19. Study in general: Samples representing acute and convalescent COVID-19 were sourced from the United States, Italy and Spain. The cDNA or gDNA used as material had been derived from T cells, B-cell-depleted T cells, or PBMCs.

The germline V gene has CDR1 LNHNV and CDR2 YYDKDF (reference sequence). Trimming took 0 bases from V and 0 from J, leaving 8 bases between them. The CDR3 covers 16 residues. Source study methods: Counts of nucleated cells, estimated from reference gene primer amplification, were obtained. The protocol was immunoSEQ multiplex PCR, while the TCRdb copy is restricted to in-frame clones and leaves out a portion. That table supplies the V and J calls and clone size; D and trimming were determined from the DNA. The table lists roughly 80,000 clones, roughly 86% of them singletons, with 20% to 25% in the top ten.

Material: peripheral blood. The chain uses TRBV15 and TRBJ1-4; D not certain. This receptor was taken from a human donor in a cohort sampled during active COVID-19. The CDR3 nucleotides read TGTGCCACCAGCAGAGATCAGGACTCAACTAATGAAAAACTGTTTTTT. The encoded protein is CATSRDQDSTNEKLFF.